Listed here is a single TCR beta chain. Antigen unknown. This sample is drawn from a study of cytomegalovirus exposure and HLA in healthy donors. Study observations and caveats: Most likely, a cluster of highly shared sequence variants arose as a sequencing artifact. Previous analysis showed most TCR beta V segments were productive about 90% or about 30% of the time.

Likely unrecorded immune exposures existed in these nominally healthy donors. The germline V gene encodes CDR1 WNHNN and CDR2 SYGVQD (reference sequence). Trimming shortened V by 0 bases and J by 4 bases, and 9 bases separated the two germline ends. The length of the CDR3 is 14 residues. 60 Vbeta and 13 Jbeta primers were used in PCR. Measured with immunoSEQ multiplex PCR; TCRdb has only the in-frame clones, and not every one. The data hold roughly 110,000 clones, with 77% observed a single time. The sequenced material came from PBMCs. This TCR came from a male donor in good health and CMV-seronegative. The V call is TRBV10-1, the J call TRBJ1-1, with TRBD1 as a possible D gene (5 bases). The chain's CDR3 is CASSESFRATEAFF. For the CDR3, the DNA is TGCGCCAGCAGTGAGTCTTTCAGGGCCACTGAAGCTTTCTTT.